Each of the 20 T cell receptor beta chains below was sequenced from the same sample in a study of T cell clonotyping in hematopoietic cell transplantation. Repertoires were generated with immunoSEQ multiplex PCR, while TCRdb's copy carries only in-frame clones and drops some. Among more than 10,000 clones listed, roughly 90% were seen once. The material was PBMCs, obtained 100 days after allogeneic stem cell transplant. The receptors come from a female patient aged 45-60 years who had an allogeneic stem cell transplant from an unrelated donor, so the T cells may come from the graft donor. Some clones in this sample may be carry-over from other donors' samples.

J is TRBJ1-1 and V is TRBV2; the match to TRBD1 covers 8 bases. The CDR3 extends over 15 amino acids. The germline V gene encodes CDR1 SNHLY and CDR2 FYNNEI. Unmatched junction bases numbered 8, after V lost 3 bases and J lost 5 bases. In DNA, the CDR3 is TGTGCCAGCAGTGATCGGAGACAGGGGAGGACTGAAGCTTTCTTT. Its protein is CASSDRRQGRTEAFF.

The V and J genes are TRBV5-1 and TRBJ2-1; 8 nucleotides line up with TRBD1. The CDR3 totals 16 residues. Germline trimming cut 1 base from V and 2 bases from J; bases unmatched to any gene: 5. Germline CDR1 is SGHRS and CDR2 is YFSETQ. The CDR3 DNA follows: TGCGCCAGCAGCTTGATTCCGGGACAGGCCTACAATGAGCAGTTCTTC. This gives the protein CASSLIPGQAYNEQFF.

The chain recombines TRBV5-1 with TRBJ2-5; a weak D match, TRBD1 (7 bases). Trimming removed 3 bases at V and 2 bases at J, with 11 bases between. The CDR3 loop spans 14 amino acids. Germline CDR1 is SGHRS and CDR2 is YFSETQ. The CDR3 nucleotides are TGCGCCAGCAGCTCCGCGGGACAGCAAGAGACCCAGTACTTC. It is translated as CASSSAGQQETQYF. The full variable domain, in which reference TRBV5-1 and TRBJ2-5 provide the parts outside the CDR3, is KAGVTQTPRYLIKTRGQQVTLSCSPISGHRSVSWYQQTPGQGLQFLFEYFSETQRNKGNFPGRFSGRQFSNSRSEMNVSTLELGDSALYLCASSSAGQQETQYFGPGTRLLVL.

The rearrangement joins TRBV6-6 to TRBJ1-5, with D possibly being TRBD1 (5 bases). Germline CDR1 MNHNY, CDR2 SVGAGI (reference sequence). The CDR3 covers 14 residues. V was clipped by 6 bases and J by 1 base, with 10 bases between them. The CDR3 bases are TGTGCCAGCAGAGGGTGGGGGAGCAATCAGCCCCAGCATTTT. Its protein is CASRGWGSNQPQHF.

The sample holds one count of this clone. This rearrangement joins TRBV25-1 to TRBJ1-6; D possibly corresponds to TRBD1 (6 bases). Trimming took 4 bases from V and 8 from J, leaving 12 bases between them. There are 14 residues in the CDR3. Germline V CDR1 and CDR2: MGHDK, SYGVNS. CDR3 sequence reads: CASSGFGTHSPLHF. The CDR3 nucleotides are TGTGCCAGCAGTGGGTTCGGGACACATTCACCCCTCCACTTT.

CDR3 amino acids: CASSLVQGANEKLFF. As DNA, the CDR3 is TGTGCCAGCAGCTTAGTTCAGGGGGCGAATGAAAAACTGTTTTTT. The V gene is TRBV7-9, the J gene TRBJ1-4, with 8 bases that match TRBD1. V dropped 1 base and J dropped 5; count of bases not matched to a gene: 3. The length of the CDR3 is 15 residues. The germline V gene has CDR1 SEHNR and CDR2 FQNEAQ (reference sequence).

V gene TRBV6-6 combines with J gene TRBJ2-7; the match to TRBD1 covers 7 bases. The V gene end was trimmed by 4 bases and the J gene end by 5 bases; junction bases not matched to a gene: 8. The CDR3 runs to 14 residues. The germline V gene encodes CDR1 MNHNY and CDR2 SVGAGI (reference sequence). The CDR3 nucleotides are TGTGCCAGCAGTTCCGACAGGGACAGCCACGAGCAGTACGTC. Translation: CASSSDRDSHEQYV.

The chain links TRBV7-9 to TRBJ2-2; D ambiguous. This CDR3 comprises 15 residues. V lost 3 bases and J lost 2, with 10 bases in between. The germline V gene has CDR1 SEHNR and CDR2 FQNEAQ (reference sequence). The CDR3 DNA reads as TGTGCCAGCAGCTTCACAGAAGGCAACACCGGGGAGCTGTTTTTT. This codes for CASSFTEGNTGELFF.

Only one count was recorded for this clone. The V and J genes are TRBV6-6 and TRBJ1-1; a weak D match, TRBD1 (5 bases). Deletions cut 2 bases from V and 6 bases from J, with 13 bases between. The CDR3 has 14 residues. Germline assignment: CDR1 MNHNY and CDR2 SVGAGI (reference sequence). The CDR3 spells CASSYGAGPSEAFF. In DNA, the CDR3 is TGTGCCAGCAGTTACGGGGCAGGGCCTTCTGAAGCTTTCTTT.

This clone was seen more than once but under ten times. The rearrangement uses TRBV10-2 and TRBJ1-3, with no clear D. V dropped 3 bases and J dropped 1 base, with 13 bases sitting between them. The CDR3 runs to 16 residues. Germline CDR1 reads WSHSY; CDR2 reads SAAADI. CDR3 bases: TGCGCCAGCAGTGAATGGGCCATTAGTTCTGGAAACACCATATATTTT. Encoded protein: CASSEWAISSGNTIYF.

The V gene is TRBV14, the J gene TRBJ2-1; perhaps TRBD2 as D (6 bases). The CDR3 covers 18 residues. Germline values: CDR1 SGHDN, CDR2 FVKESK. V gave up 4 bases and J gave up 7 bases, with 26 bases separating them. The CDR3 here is CASSRQPGAGGPANEQFF. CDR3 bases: TGTGCCAGCAGCCGACAACCTGGAGCGGGCGGGCCGGCTAATGAGCAGTTCTTC.

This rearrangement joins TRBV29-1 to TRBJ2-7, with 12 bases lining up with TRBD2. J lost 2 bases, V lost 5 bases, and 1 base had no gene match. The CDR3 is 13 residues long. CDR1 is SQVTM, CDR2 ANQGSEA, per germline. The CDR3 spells CSVRTSGTYEQYF. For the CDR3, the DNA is TGCAGCGTTAGGACTAGCGGGACCTACGAGCAGTACTTC.

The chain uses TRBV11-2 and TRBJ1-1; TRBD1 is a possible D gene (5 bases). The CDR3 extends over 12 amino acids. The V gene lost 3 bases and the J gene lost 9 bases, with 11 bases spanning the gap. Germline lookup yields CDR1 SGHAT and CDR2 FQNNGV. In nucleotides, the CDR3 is TGTGCCAGCAGCTTCCAGGGTCAGAAAGCTTTCTTT. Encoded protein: CASSFQGQKAFF.

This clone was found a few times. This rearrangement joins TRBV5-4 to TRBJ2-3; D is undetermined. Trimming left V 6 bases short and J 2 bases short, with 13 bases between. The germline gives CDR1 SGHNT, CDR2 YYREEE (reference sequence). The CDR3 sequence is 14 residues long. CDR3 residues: CASNDRPYTDTQYF. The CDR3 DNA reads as TGTGCCAGCAACGACCGCCCCTACACAGATACGCAGTATTTT.

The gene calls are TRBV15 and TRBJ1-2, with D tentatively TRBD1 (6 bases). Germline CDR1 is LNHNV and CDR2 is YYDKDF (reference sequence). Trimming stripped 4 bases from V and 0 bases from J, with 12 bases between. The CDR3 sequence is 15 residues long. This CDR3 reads CATSTPRTANYGYTF. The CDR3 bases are TGTGCCACCAGCACCCCCCGGACAGCTAACTATGGCTACACCTTC.

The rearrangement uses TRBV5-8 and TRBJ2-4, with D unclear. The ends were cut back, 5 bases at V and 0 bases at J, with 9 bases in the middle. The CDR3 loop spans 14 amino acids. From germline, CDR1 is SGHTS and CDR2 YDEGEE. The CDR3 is CASRTQVAKNIQYF. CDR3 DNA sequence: TGTGCCAGCAGGACACAAGTAGCCAAAAACATTCAGTACTTC.

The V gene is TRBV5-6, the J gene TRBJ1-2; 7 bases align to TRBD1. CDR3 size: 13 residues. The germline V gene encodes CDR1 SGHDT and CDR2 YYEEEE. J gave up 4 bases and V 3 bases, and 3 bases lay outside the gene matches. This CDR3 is CASSSGQFYGYTF. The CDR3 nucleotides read TGTGCCAGCAGCTCGGGACAGTTCTATGGCTACACCTTC.

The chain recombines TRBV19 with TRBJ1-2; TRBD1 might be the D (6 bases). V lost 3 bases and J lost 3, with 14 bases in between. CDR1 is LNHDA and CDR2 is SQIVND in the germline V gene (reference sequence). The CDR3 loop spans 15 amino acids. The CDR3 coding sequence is TGTGCCAGTAGTATCACCGGGGGCGCCGACTATGGCTACACCTTC. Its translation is CASSITGGADYGYTF.

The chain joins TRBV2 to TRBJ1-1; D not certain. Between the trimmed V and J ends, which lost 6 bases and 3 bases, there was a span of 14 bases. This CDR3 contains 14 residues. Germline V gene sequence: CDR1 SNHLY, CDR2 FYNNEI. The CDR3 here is CASRILPPDTEAFF. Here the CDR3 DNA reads TGTGCCAGCAGGATACTCCCCCCGGACACTGAAGCTTTCTTT.

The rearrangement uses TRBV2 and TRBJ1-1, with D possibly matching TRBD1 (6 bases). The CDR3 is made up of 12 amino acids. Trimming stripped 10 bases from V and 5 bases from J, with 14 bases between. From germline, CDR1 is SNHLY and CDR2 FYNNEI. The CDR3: CATLQGRTEAFF. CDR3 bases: TGTGCCACATTGCAGGGGCGAACTGAAGCTTTCTTT.